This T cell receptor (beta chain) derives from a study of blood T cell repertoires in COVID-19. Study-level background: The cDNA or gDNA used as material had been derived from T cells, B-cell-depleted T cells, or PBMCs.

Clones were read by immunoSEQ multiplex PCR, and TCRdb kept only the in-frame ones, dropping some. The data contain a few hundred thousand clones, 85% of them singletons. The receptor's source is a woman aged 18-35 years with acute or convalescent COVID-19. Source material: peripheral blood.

As DNA, the CDR3 is TGCGCCAGCAATAGCGGGGGTTTAGATACGCAGTATTTT. As protein: CASNSGGLDTQYF. This chain connects TRBV10-2 to TRBJ2-3; 9 nucleotides match TRBD2. Trimming cost V 7 bases and J 5 bases; bases outside gene matches: 4. The CDR3 sequence is 13 residues long. Germline V CDR1 and CDR2: WSHSY, SAAADI.